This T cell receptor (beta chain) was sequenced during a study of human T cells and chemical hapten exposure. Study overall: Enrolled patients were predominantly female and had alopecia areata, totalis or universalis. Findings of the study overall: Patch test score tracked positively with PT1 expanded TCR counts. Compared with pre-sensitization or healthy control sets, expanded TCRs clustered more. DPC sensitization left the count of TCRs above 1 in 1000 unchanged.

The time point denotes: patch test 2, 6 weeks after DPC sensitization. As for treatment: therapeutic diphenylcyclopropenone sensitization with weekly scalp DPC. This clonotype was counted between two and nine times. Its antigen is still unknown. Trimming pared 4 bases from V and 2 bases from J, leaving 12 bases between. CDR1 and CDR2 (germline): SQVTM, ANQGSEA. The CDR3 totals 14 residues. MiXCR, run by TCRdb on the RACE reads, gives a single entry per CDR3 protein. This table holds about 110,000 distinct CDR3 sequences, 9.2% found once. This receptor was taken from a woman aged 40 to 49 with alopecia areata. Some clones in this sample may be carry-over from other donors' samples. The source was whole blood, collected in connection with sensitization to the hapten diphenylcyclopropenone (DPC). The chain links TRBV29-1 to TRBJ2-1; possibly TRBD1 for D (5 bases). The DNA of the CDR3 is TGCAGCGTTGGGGGCCTGGGCGCCTACAATGAGCAGTTCTTC. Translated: CSVGGLGAYNEQFF.